Listed below are T cell receptor beta chains from one sample, sequenced in a study of blood T cell repertoires in COVID-19. Sequenced by immunoSEQ multiplex PCR; TCRdb stores in-frame clones only, minus some. Among hundreds of thousands of clones listed, around 89% were seen once. The sample was peripheral blood. These receptors were taken from a man between 40 and 49 years old with acute or convalescent COVID-19. The CDR3 runs from the conserved cysteine through the conserved F or W. Each record gives: clone size, J gene, V gene, D gene, CDR3 DNA, CDR3 protein. The D gene is left open where the match is weak. Size values are once, few and many counts, or a class for expanded clones, and some rows have none.

abundance: -
j_gene: TRBJ1-2
v_gene: TRBV30
d_gene: TRBD1
CDR3nt: TGTGCCTGGAGCGACCCGGGACAGTCCTATGGCTACACCTTC
CDR3aa: CAWSDPGQSYGYTF

abundance: -
j_gene: TRBJ1-1
v_gene: TRBV7-8
d_gene: TRBD1
CDR3nt: TGTGCCAGCAGCTTAGGCAGGTGGACAGGACGAAACACTGAAGCTTTCTTT
CDR3aa: CASSLGRWTGRNTEAFF

abundance: -
j_gene: TRBJ1-1
v_gene: TRBV19
d_gene: -
CDR3nt: TGTGCCAGTGCCTGGGCAGGGGCCACTGAAGCTTTCTTT
CDR3aa: CASAWAGATEAFF

abundance: -
j_gene: TRBJ1-1
v_gene: TRBV29-1
d_gene: -
CDR3nt: TGCAGCGTTGAAGGACGGAGCGCGAGAGAAGCTTTCTTT
CDR3aa: CSVEGRSAREAFF

abundance: few
j_gene: TRBJ2-3
v_gene: TRBV29-1
d_gene: TRBD2
CDR3nt: TGCAGCGTTGAAGTCGGGTCTAGCGGGGGGACAGATACGCAGTATTTT
CDR3aa: CSVEVGSSGGTDTQYF

abundance: -
j_gene: TRBJ2-7
v_gene: TRBV10-1
d_gene: TRBD2
CDR3nt: TGCGCCAACAGCGGGGTAGCTGGCGCCTACGAGCAGTACTTC
CDR3aa: CANSGVAGAYEQYF

abundance: -
j_gene: TRBJ2-7
v_gene: TRBV7-2
d_gene: TRBD2
CDR3nt: TGTGCCAGCAGCCTGAATGCGGGGGGGTACGAGCAGTACTTC
CDR3aa: CASSLNAGGYEQYF

abundance: -
j_gene: TRBJ2-7
v_gene: TRBV4-2
d_gene: TRBD1
CDR3nt: TGTGCCAGCAGCCAAGAGCCAGGGGGCAATTACGAGCAGTACTTC
CDR3aa: CASSQEPGGNYEQYF

abundance: -
j_gene: TRBJ1-1
v_gene: TRBV6-1
d_gene: -
CDR3nt: TGTGCCAGCAGTGAAGCCCAGGGGTGGAACACTGAAGCTTTCTTT
CDR3aa: CASSEAQGWNTEAFF

abundance: -
j_gene: TRBJ1-5
v_gene: TRBV15
d_gene: -
CDR3nt: TGTGCCACCAGCAGAGATCCAGGGGATAGGCCCCAGCATTTT
CDR3aa: CATSRDPGDRPQHF

abundance: -
j_gene: TRBJ2-1
v_gene: TRBV5-1
d_gene: TRBD1
CDR3nt: TGCGCCAGCAGCTTAACCGGGACAGGGGTCAGGGAGCAGTTCTTC
CDR3aa: CASSLTGTGVREQFF

abundance: -
j_gene: TRBJ1-4
v_gene: TRBV7-9
d_gene: -
CDR3nt: TGTGCCAGCAGCTTACAGCCCCGTGAGGCTCTTAATGAAAAACTGTTTTTT
CDR3aa: CASSLQPREALNEKLFF

abundance: -
j_gene: TRBJ1-1
v_gene: TRBV3-1/TRBV3-2
d_gene: TRBD1
CDR3nt: TGTGCCAGCAGCCAGCGCGGGACAGCCTCAGAAGCTTTCTTT
CDR3aa: CASSQRGTASEAFF

abundance: -
j_gene: TRBJ2-7
v_gene: TRBV10-1
d_gene: -
CDR3nt: TGCGCCAGCAGTGAAATACCTAACTACGAGCAGTACTTC
CDR3aa: CASSEIPNYEQYF

abundance: -
j_gene: TRBJ2-2
v_gene: TRBV29-1
d_gene: -
CDR3nt: TGCAGCGTTGAAAGCAGGGTGGGCACCGGGGAGCTGTTTTTT
CDR3aa: CSVESRVGTGELFF

abundance: -
j_gene: TRBJ2-7
v_gene: TRBV9
d_gene: -
CDR3nt: TGTGCCAGCAGCGCCCCGTACGAGCAGTACTTC
CDR3aa: CASSAPYEQYF

abundance: -
j_gene: TRBJ2-7
v_gene: TRBV11-2
d_gene: -
CDR3nt: TGTGCCAGCAGCCGGGCGGGGAACAAATACGAGCAGTACTTC
CDR3aa: CASSRAGNKYEQYF

abundance: -
j_gene: TRBJ1-1
v_gene: TRBV30
d_gene: TRBD1
CDR3nt: TGTGCCTGGAGTGTACAGGGGTCCACTGAAGCTTTCTTT
CDR3aa: CAWSVQGSTEAFF

abundance: once
j_gene: TRBJ2-7
v_gene: TRBV5-1
d_gene: -
CDR3nt: TGCGCCAGCAGCCCAGACCCGGGAGTCAGAATCTACGAGCAGTACTTC
CDR3aa: CASSPDPGVRIYEQYF

abundance: once
j_gene: TRBJ2-3
v_gene: TRBV5-4
d_gene: TRBD2
CDR3nt: TGTGCCAGCAGCTTAGTTTTCGGACTAGCGGGGACAGATACGCAGTATTTT
CDR3aa: CASSLVFGLAGTDTQYF

abundance: -
j_gene: TRBJ1-6
v_gene: TRBV5-5
d_gene: -
CDR3nt: TGTGCCAGTGGCTGGCCAATCGAGGGAGATAATTCACCCCTCCACTTT
CDR3aa: CASGWPIEGDNSPLHF

abundance: -
j_gene: TRBJ1-6
v_gene: TRBV27
d_gene: -
CDR3nt: TGTGCCAGCAGTTTAGGTCTCAGTTCCCCCCTCCACTTT
CDR3aa: CASSLGLSSPLHF

abundance: -
j_gene: TRBJ1-3
v_gene: TRBV12-5
d_gene: TRBD1
CDR3nt: TGTGCTAGTGGTTTGTACGACAGGGTATTTGGTGGAAACACCATATATTTT
CDR3aa: CASGLYDRVFGGNTIYF

abundance: -
j_gene: TRBJ2-7
v_gene: TRBV10-1
d_gene: -
CDR3nt: TGCGCCAGCATTAAAGGGGTTACCTACGAGCAGTACTTC
CDR3aa: CASIKGVTYEQYF

abundance: -
j_gene: TRBJ2-3
v_gene: TRBV2
d_gene: -
CDR3nt: TGTGCCATAGGACGGGGTCTGACGCAGTATTTT
CDR3aa: CAIGRGLTQYF

abundance: -
j_gene: TRBJ1-4
v_gene: TRBV19
d_gene: -
CDR3nt: TGTGCCAGTAGTGGTTCGGGATGGGCGAATGAAAAACTGTTTTTT
CDR3aa: CASSGSGWANEKLFF

abundance: -
j_gene: TRBJ1-2
v_gene: TRBV7-8
d_gene: TRBD1
CDR3nt: TGTGCCAGCAGCCCTGGACAGGGAGTGGATTATGGCTACACCTTC
CDR3aa: CASSPGQGVDYGYTF

abundance: -
j_gene: TRBJ2-7
v_gene: TRBV7-9
d_gene: TRBD1
CDR3nt: TGTGCCAGCAGGGGACAGGGTGGCTACGAGCAGTACTTC
CDR3aa: CASRGQGGYEQYF

abundance: -
j_gene: TRBJ1-2
v_gene: TRBV27
d_gene: -
CDR3nt: TGTGCCAGCAGTAGGGGAAATCCTAACTATGGCTACACCTTC
CDR3aa: CASSRGNPNYGYTF

abundance: -
j_gene: TRBJ1-2
v_gene: TRBV9
d_gene: -
CDR3nt: TGTGCCAGCAGCGAGTCGGGGGACTATGGCTACACCTTC
CDR3aa: CASSESGDYGYTF

abundance: -
j_gene: TRBJ1-1
v_gene: TRBV2
d_gene: -
CDR3nt: TGTGCCAGCAGTGGGTATAGTGAAGCTTTCTTT
CDR3aa: CASSGYSEAFF

abundance: -
j_gene: TRBJ1-5
v_gene: TRBV14
d_gene: TRBD1
CDR3nt: TGTGCCAGCCAAGGGGGCCTTGATGGCAATCAGCCCCAGCATTTT
CDR3aa: CASQGGLDGNQPQHF

abundance: -
j_gene: TRBJ2-2
v_gene: TRBV5-1
d_gene: -
CDR3nt: TGCGCCAGCAGCTTTCAGGGGACCGGGGAGCTGTTTTTT
CDR3aa: CASSFQGTGELFF

abundance: -
j_gene: TRBJ1-1
v_gene: TRBV27
d_gene: TRBD1
CDR3nt: TGTGCCAGCAGTTTATCGGGGGCCCCCGGCCAGGGGGAAACTGAAGCTTTCTTT
CDR3aa: CASSLSGAPGQGETEAFF

abundance: -
j_gene: TRBJ2-3
v_gene: TRBV5-1
d_gene: TRBD2
CDR3nt: TGCGCCAGCAGCTGGCCCGCGAAACTAGCGGGGGGCAGCGCAGATACGCAGTATTTT
CDR3aa: CASSWPAKLAGGSADTQYF

abundance: once
j_gene: TRBJ1-2
v_gene: TRBV15
d_gene: -
CDR3nt: TGTGCCACCAGCCGCGAGGGAGGGGCGGGCGGCTACACCTTC
CDR3aa: CATSREGGAGGYTF

abundance: -
j_gene: TRBJ1-4
v_gene: TRBV19
d_gene: -
CDR3nt: TGTGCCAGTAGTAGAGCTAAAGGGAGTGAAAAACTGTTTTTT
CDR3aa: CASSRAKGSEKLFF

abundance: -
j_gene: TRBJ1-5
v_gene: TRBV6-6
d_gene: TRBD1
CDR3nt: TGTGCCAGCAACGACAGGGATGAGGATCAGCCCCAGCATTTT
CDR3aa: CASNDRDEDQPQHF

abundance: -
j_gene: TRBJ2-2
v_gene: TRBV12-5
d_gene: TRBD1
CDR3nt: TGTGCTAGTGGTTTGGTATGGACAGGAAACACCGGGGAGCTGTTTTTT
CDR3aa: CASGLVWTGNTGELFF

abundance: -
j_gene: TRBJ2-7
v_gene: TRBV18
d_gene: -
CDR3nt: TGTGCCAGCTCCCCCCCGAGCTACTACGAGCAGTACTTC
CDR3aa: CASSPPSYYEQYF

abundance: -
j_gene: TRBJ1-5
v_gene: TRBV24-1
d_gene: -
CDR3nt: TGTGCCACCAGTGGAGAGGGAATCAATCAGCCCCAGCATTTT
CDR3aa: CATSGEGINQPQHF

abundance: -
j_gene: TRBJ2-1
v_gene: TRBV7-6
d_gene: TRBD2
CDR3nt: TGTGCCAGCAGCAGAAACTTGGGGACTAGCGAGGAGCAGTTCTTC
CDR3aa: CASSRNLGTSEEQFF

abundance: once
j_gene: TRBJ1-6
v_gene: TRBV7-2
d_gene: -
CDR3nt: TGTGCCAGCAGCCCAGACAGCCTTAATTCACCCCTCCACTTT
CDR3aa: CASSPDSLNSPLHF

abundance: -
j_gene: TRBJ2-6
v_gene: TRBV6-5
d_gene: -
CDR3nt: TGTGCCAGCAGTTTGTTAGGGGGTGCTGGGGCCAACGTCCTGACTTTC
CDR3aa: CASSLLGGAGANVLTF

abundance: once
j_gene: TRBJ2-4
v_gene: TRBV11-2
d_gene: TRBD2
CDR3nt: TGTGCCAGCAGCTTAGGCCCCGTTGGACTAGTGAAAAACATTCAGTACTTC
CDR3aa: CASSLGPVGLVKNIQYF

abundance: -
j_gene: TRBJ1-2
v_gene: TRBV19
d_gene: TRBD1
CDR3nt: TGTGCCAGTAGTATTTTAGGGACAGACTATGGCTACACCTTC
CDR3aa: CASSILGTDYGYTF

abundance: few
j_gene: TRBJ1-5
v_gene: TRBV5-1
d_gene: -
CDR3nt: TGCGCCAGCAGCTTGGGGCCCCAGGCCGGCACGCCCCAGCATTTT
CDR3aa: CASSLGPQAGTPQHF

abundance: -
j_gene: TRBJ2-7
v_gene: TRBV6-6
d_gene: TRBD1
CDR3nt: TGTGCCAGCACCCCAACCCCCGGACAGGGGGAAAACGAGCAGTACTTC
CDR3aa: CASTPTPGQGENEQYF

abundance: -
j_gene: TRBJ2-1
v_gene: TRBV5-1
d_gene: -
CDR3nt: TGCGCCAGCAGCAGGAGGGAGGGGGACTCGTTCGGTGAGCAGTTCTTC
CDR3aa: CASSRREGDSFGEQFF

abundance: -
j_gene: TRBJ1-1
v_gene: TRBV5-5
d_gene: -
CDR3nt: TGTGCCAGCAGCCAGGGAGGTGGGTACACTGAAGCTTTCTTT
CDR3aa: CASSQGGGYTEAFF

abundance: -
j_gene: TRBJ1-2
v_gene: TRBV30
d_gene: -
CDR3nt: TGTGCCTGGAGGCACTACAGGGTTAACTATGGCTACACCTTC
CDR3aa: CAWRHYRVNYGYTF

abundance: -
j_gene: TRBJ2-1
v_gene: TRBV14
d_gene: -
CDR3nt: TGTGCCAGCAGCCAGTATCCCAGCTCCTACAATGAGCAGTTCTTC
CDR3aa: CASSQYPSSYNEQFF

abundance: -
j_gene: TRBJ1-4
v_gene: TRBV7-9
d_gene: TRBD1
CDR3nt: TGTGCCAGCAGCAATACGGACAGGGGACACGGAAAACTGTTTTTT
CDR3aa: CASSNTDRGHGKLFF

abundance: -
j_gene: TRBJ2-1
v_gene: TRBV30
d_gene: -
CDR3nt: TGTGCCTGGAGGAGGGGGGGGATCTACAATGAGCAGTTCTTC
CDR3aa: CAWRRGGIYNEQFF

abundance: -
j_gene: TRBJ1-1
v_gene: TRBV6-5
d_gene: TRBD1
CDR3nt: TGTGCCAGCAGCCTCGACAGGGGGACTGAAGCTTTCTTT
CDR3aa: CASSLDRGTEAFF

abundance: -
j_gene: TRBJ1-3
v_gene: TRBV11-2
d_gene: TRBD1
CDR3nt: TGTGCCAGCAGCTCCCTCGACAGGGGATCTGGAAACACCATATATTTT
CDR3aa: CASSSLDRGSGNTIYF